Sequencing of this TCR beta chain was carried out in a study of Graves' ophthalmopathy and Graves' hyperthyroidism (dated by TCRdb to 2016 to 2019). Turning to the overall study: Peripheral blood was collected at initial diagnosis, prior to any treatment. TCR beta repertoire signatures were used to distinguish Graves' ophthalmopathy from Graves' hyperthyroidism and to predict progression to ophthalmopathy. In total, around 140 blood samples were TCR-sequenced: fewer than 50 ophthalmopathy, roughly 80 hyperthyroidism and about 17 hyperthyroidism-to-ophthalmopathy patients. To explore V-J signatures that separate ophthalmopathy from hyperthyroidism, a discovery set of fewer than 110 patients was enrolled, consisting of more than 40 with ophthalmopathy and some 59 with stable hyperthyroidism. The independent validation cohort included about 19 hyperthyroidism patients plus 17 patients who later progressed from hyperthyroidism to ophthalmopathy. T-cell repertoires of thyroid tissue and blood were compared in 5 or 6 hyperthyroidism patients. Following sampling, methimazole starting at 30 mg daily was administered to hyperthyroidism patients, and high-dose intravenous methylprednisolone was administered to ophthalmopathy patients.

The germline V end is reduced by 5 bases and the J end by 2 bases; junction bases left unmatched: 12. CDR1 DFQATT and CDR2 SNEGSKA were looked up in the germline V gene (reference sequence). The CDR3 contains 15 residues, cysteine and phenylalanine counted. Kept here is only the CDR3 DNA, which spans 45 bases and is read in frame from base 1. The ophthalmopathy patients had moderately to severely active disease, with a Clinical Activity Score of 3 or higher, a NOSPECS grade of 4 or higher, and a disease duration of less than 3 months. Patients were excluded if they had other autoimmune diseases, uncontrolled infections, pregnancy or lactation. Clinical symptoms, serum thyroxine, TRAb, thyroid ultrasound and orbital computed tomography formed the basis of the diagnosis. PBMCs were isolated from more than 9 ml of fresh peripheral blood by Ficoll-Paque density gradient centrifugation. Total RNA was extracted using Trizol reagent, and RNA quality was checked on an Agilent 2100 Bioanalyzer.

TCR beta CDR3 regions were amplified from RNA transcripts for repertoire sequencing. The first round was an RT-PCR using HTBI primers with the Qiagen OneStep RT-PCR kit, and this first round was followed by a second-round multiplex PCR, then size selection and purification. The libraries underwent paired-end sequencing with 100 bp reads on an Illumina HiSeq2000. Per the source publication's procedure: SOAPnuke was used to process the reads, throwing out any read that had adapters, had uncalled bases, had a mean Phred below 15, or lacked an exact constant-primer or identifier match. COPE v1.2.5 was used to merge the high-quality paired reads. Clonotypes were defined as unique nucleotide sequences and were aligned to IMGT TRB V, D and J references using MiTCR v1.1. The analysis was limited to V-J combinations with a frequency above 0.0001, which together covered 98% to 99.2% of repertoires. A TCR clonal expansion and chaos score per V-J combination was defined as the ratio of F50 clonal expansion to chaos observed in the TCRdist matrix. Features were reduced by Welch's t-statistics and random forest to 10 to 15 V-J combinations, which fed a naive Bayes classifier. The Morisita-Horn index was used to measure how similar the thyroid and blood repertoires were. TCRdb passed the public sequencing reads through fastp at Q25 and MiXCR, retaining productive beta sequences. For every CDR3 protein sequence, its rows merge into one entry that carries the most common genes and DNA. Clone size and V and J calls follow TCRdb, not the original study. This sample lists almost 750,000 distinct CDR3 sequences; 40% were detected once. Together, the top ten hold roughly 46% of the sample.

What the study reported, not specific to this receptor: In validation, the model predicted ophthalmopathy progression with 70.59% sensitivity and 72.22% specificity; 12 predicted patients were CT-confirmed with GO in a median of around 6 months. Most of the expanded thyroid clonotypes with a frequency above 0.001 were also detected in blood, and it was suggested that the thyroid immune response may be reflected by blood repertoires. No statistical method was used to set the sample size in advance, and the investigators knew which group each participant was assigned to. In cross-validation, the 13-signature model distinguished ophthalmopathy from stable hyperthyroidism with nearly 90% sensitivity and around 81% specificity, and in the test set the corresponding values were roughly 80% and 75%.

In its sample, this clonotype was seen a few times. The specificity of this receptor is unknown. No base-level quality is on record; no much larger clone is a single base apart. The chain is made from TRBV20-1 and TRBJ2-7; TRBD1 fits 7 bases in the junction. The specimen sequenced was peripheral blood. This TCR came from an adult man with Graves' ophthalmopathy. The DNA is TGCAGTGCTGATACTGGACAGGACCCAACCTACGAGCAGTACTTC. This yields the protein CSADTGQDPTYEQYF.